Presented here are 29 T cell receptor beta chains from one specimen sequenced in a study of monozygotic twins with inflammatory bowel disease. TCRdb re-called the 5' RACE reads and catalogs CDR3 proteins one per entry, DNA excluded. The sample has about 160,000 distinct CDR3 sequences, and its top ten clones hold 2% to 3%. The sequenced material came from blood. The receptors derive from a human donor with ulcerative colitis or Crohn's disease, or a healthy co-twin of an affected twin (not recorded which).

The V and J genes are TRBV5-6 and TRBJ1-2; TCRdb indicates TRBD1, and absent DNA this call remains unverified. CDR3 length: 14 residues. In germline, CDR1 is SGHDT, CDR2 YYEEEE. CDR3 loop: CASSFELPRDGYTF.

The V gene is TRBV25-1, the J gene TRBJ2-7. The CDR3 has 14 amino acids. CDR1 and CDR2 from the germline V gene are MGHDK and SYGVNS. CDR3 amino acids: CASREDRNAYEQYF.

The chain recombines TRBV20-1 with TRBJ2-1; TCRdb's D call, TRBD2, is unchecked because there is no DNA. The CDR3 consists of 15 residues. Germline V lookup: CDR1 DFQATT, CDR2 SNEGSKA (reference sequence). The CDR3 spells CSARDQTSGRNEQFF.

This chain connects TRBV11-2 to TRBJ2-1; TCRdb reports TRBD2, a call that lacks DNA to check it against. The CDR3 has 16 residues. Germline loops: CDR1 SGHAT, CDR2 FQNNGV. CDR3 sequence reads: CASSPIAGAKINEQFF. Full variable domain (missing parts from reference TRBV11-2 and TRBJ2-1): EAGVAQSPRYKIIEKRQSVAFWCNPISGHATLYWYQQILGQGPKLLIQFQNNGVVDDSQLPKDRFSAERLKGVDSTLKIQPAKLEDSAVYLCASSPIAGAKINEQFFGPGTRLTVL.

The genes are TRBV12-3 or TRBV12-4 and TRBJ2-7; TCRdb names TRBD2, which stays unverified in the absence of DNA. The CDR3 length is 13 residues. CDR3 sequence reads: CASSLNPHYEQYF.

The chain uses TRBV20-1 and TRBJ2-1; checking the TCRdb D call of TRBD1 is not possible without DNA. The CDR3 loop spans 16 amino acids. The germline gives CDR1 DFQATT, CDR2 SNEGSKA (reference sequence). CDR3 region: CSASGKRQGVYNEQFF.

This chain uses TRBV18 with TRBJ1-1; TCRdb indicates TRBD1, and absent DNA this call remains unverified. The CDR3 consists of 15 residues. Germline CDR1 and CDR2: KGHSH and LQKENI. The CDR3: CASSPLGQLNTEAFF.

This sequence joins TRBV20-1 and TRBJ2-2; TCRdb's D call, TRBD2, is unchecked because there is no DNA. Germline CDR1 is DFQATT and CDR2 is SNEGSKA (reference sequence). There are 14 residues in the CDR3. The CDR3: CSARLAGGPGELFF.

The chain has TRBV5-6 and TRBJ1-6; TCRdb designates TRBD1, a call that cannot be tested without DNA. CDR1 is SGHDT, CDR2 YYEEEE, per germline. The CDR3 is 14 residues long. The CDR3 here is CASTFGAGASPLHF.

V usage is TRBV5-1 and J usage is TRBJ2-7; without DNA, the TCRdb call of TRBD1 cannot be checked. The CDR3 runs 13 residues. Germline CDR1 SGHRS, CDR2 YFSETQ. CDR3 sequence: CASRRDGSYEQYF.

CDR3 residues: CASSLVGLAGEVDNEQFF. This chain links TRBV11-3 with TRBJ2-1; absent DNA, TCRdb's TRBD2 call cannot be checked. CDR3 length equals 18 residues. CDR1 and CDR2 (germline): SGHNT, YENEEA.

The chain combines TRBV5-4 with TRBJ2-3; no DNA is available, so the TRBD2 call from TCRdb remains unchecked. The CDR3 runs to 15 residues. Germline lookup yields CDR1 SGHNT and CDR2 YYREEE (reference sequence). The CDR3 here is CASSLSRGEGDTQYF.

The V call is TRBV24-1, the J call TRBJ1-1. Germline CDR1 is KGHDR and CDR2 is SFDVKD. The CDR3 extends over 12 amino acids. The CDR3 loop reads CATSDADTEAFF.

The J gene is TRBJ1-2, the V gene TRBV24-1; absent DNA, TCRdb's TRBD1 call cannot be checked. This CDR3 is 17 amino acids long. Looked up from germline, CDR1 is KGHDR and CDR2 is SFDVKD. The CDR3 sequence is CATSDLDTRQEPYGYTF.

The chain uses TRBV12-3 or TRBV12-4 and TRBJ1-2. This CDR3 spans 14 amino acids. CDR3 residues: CASSPSVSVDGYTF.

The V and J genes are TRBV5-1 and TRBJ2-2; TCRdb's D gene call, TRBD1, goes unchecked for lack of DNA. The CDR3 contains 15 residues. The V gene's germline CDR1 is SGHRS and CDR2 YFSETQ. The CDR3: CASTTQTGNTGELFF.

The rearrangement joins TRBV5-4 to TRBJ2-3; TCRdb picks TRBD2, but there is no DNA to check that call. Per germline, CDR1 SGHNT and CDR2 YYREEE (reference sequence). The CDR3 runs 14 residues. The CDR3 here is CASSLGLAEDTQYF.

The rearrangement links TRBV20-1 to TRBJ2-3; TCRdb selects TRBD2, and the lack of DNA leaves this call unchecked. In germline, CDR1 is DFQATT, CDR2 SNEGSKA (reference sequence). CDR3 length equals 11 residues. The CDR3 reads CSAGGRDTQYF.

The chain joins TRBV18 to TRBJ2-5; absent DNA, TCRdb's TRBD2 call cannot be checked. The V gene's germline CDR1 is KGHSH and CDR2 LQKENI. CDR3 length: 14 residues. CDR3 in amino acids: CASSPVSGQETQYF.

The chain employs TRBV4-3 and TRBJ1-2. This CDR3 region has 15 residues. In germline, CDR1 is LGHNA, CDR2 YSLEER. The CDR3 loop is CASSQETALNYGYTF.

This chain links TRBV5-6 with TRBJ2-7; TCRdb gives TRBD1 as the D gene, but with no DNA this cannot be confirmed. Germline values: CDR1 SGHDT, CDR2 YYEEEE. There are 14 residues in the CDR3. The CDR3 spells CASRGRTELYEQYF. The whole variable domain, remainder taken from reference TRBV5-6 and TRBJ2-7, is DAGVTQSPTHLIKTRGQQVTLRCSPKSGHDTVSWYQQALGQGPQFIFQYYEEEERQRGNFPDRFSGHQFPNYSSELNVNALLLGDSALYLCASRGRTELYEQYFGPGTRLTVT.

The rearrangement links TRBV5-1 to TRBJ1-2; TCRdb indicates TRBD1, and absent DNA this call remains unverified. Germline assignment: CDR1 SGHRS and CDR2 YFSETQ. The CDR3 runs 15 residues. CDR3 sequence reads: CASRQGGDLTVGYTF. Complete variable domain (other parts from reference TRBV5-1 and TRBJ1-2): KAGVTQTPRYLIKTRGQQVTLSCSPISGHRSVSWYQQTPGQGLQFLFEYFSETQRNKGNFPGRFSGRQFSNSRSEMNVSTLELGDSALYLCASRQGGDLTVGYTFGSGTRLTVV.

The gene calls are TRBV5-1 and TRBJ2-1; TCRdb outputs TRBD1, but without DNA this stays unchecked. Germline lookup yields CDR1 SGHRS and CDR2 YFSETQ. The CDR3 is 16 residues long. The CDR3: CASTPRGVGGNDEQFF.

The rearrangement links TRBV20-1 to TRBJ2-1; TCRdb indicates TRBD2, and absent DNA this call remains unverified. This CDR3 spans 12 amino acids. The germline CDR1 and CDR2 sequences are DFQATT and SNEGSKA (reference sequence). The CDR3 reads CSALPSGRRQFF.

The CDR3 protein is CASSPGTGRQPQHF. The rearrangement uses TRBV27 and TRBJ1-5; TCRdb picks TRBD1, but there is no DNA to check that call. This CDR3 has 14 residues. In germline, CDR1 is MNHEY, CDR2 SMNVEV (reference sequence).

The rearrangement uses TRBV12-5 and TRBJ1-1. The CDR3 has 11 residues. Looked up from germline, CDR1 is LGHNT and CDR2 is FRNRAP. This CDR3 is CASGLLTEAFF.

The chain couples TRBV5-5 to TRBJ2-5; the D gene TCRdb calls, TRBD1, cannot be checked with no DNA. CDR1 is SGHKS, CDR2 YYEKEE, per germline (reference sequence). The CDR3 spans 14 residues. The chain's CDR3 is CASSSLDRGETQYF. Drawing the rest from reference TRBV5-5 and TRBJ2-5, the complete variable domain is DAGVTQSPTHLIKTRGQQVTLRCSPISGHKSVSWYQQVLGQGPQFIFQYYEKEERGRGNFPDRFSARQFPNYSSELNVNALLLGDSALYLCASSSLDRGETQYFGPGTRLLVL.

The V and J genes are TRBV5-1 and TRBJ1-1; TCRdb calls TRBD1, which cannot be checked without DNA. CDR3 length: 17 residues. Germline V gene lookup returns CDR1 SGHRS and CDR2 YFSETQ. The chain's CDR3 is CASSPFPGTGLVTEAFF. Together with reference TRBV5-1 and TRBJ1-1, the CDR3 gives the full variable domain: KAGVTQTPRYLIKTRGQQVTLSCSPISGHRSVSWYQQTPGQGLQFLFEYFSETQRNKGNFPGRFSGRQFSNSRSEMNVSTLELGDSALYLCASSPFPGTGLVTEAFFGQGTRLTVV.

The chain employs TRBV6-1 and TRBJ2-3. This CDR3 has 16 residues. Germline values: CDR1 MNHNS, CDR2 SASEGT. The CDR3: CASSELRRGRTDTQYF.